This T cell receptor (beta chain) was found in a study of vaccination and CD4 T cells after COVID-19. Study information: Convalescent participants consisted of six males and four females, two being Hispanic.

About this clonotype: No antigen is known for it.

With the Oncomine TCR Beta short-read assay, DNA from cultured CD4+ T cells was sequenced. TCRdb re-called the PCR reads with MiXCR, one entry per CDR3 protein. The sample consists of about 18,000 distinct CDR3 sequences, approximately 53% of them appearing once. Documented treatment: approximately nine-day PBMC culture with coronavirus spike peptide pools or control peptides (ViraFEST assay). The V and J ends lost 2 bases and 1 base, in that order; junction bases with no gene match: 4. The CDR3 length is 17 residues. CDR1 and CDR2 (germline): DFQATT, SNEGSKA (reference sequence). The genes are TRBV20-1 and TRBJ2-2, with TRBD2 matching 13 bases. This TCR was sampled from a human donor who had recovered from COVID-19. Sequenced input: CD4+ T cells from blood, cultured in vitro. CDR3 bases: TGCAGTGCTAGAAGGACTAGCGGGAGTGGGAACACCGGGGAGCTGTTTTTT. Its protein is CSARRTSGSGNTGELFF.